The next 27 T cell receptor beta chains were all read from a single sample in a study of PD-L1 blockade in urothelial cancer. Clones were sequenced by immunoSEQ multiplex PCR, and TCRdb holds only the in-frame ones, with some missing. The repertoire holds around 1,500 clones, with 35% to 50% as singletons. Source: tumor tissue, taken before atezolizumab (anti-PD-L1) treatment. Receptor source: a man in his sixties with urothelial cancer.

This rearrangement joins TRBV9 to TRBJ2-7; D not resolved. Per germline, CDR1 SGDLS and CDR2 YYNGEE. The length of the CDR3 is 15 residues. V was pared by 0 bases and J by 0 bases, with 10 bases between. Here the CDR3 reads CASSVGGLPSYEQYF. CDR3 bases: TGTGCCAGCAGCGTAGGAGGTCTCCCCTCCTACGAGCAGTACTTC. Looking up the rest from reference TRBV9 and TRBJ2-7 gives the full variable domain: DSGVTQTPKHLITATGQRVTLRCSPRSGDLSVYWYQQSLDQGLQFLIQYYNGEERAKGNILERFSAQQFPDLHSELNLSSLELGDSALYFCASSVGGLPSYEQYFGPGTRLTVT.

This chain joins TRBV18 and TRBJ2-1; 13 positions agree with TRBD2. This CDR3 contains 15 residues. CDR1 is KGHSH and CDR2 is LQKENI in the germline V gene. V shed 2 bases, J shed 10 bases, and the junction held 5 bases outside the gene matches. This CDR3 is CASSPSSTSGGEQFF. In DNA, the CDR3 is TGTGCCAGCTCACCATCCTCGACTAGCGGGGGGGAGCAGTTCTTC.

This clone was counted between two and nine times. V gene TRBV9 combines with J gene TRBJ1-2; 7 nucleotides align to TRBD1. The CDR3 is 14 residues long. CDR1 is SGDLS and CDR2 is YYNGEE in the germline V gene. Losses at the gene ends were 5 bases for V and 5 bases for J; bases not matched to a gene: 9. The CDR3 DNA sequence: TGTGCCAGCAGGGCTAATGGACAGGTGTATGGCTACACCTTC. Translated, it gives CASRANGQVYGYTF.

The chain is built from TRBV19 and TRBJ2-1, with TRBD1 identical over 8 bases. With 7 bases clipped from V and 2 bases from J, the junction kept 4 bases outside the gene matches. This CDR3 spans 14 amino acids. Germline loops: CDR1 LNHDA, CDR2 SQIVND (reference sequence). The CDR3: CASTDRGPYNEQFF. The CDR3 DNA follows: TGTGCCAGTACCGACAGGGGCCCCTACAATGAGCAGTTCTTC.

This sequence joins TRBV29-1 and TRBJ2-7; D gene unclear. The V gene lost 4 bases and the J gene lost 9 bases, with 19 bases spanning the gap. This CDR3 spans 13 amino acids. Germline values: CDR1 SQVTM, CDR2 ANQGSEA. The CDR3 spells CSVAEVARSTQYF. CDR3 coding DNA: TGCAGCGTTGCCGAGGTAGCCCGAAGCACGCAGTACTTC.

The V call is TRBV30, the J call TRBJ1-1, with 9 bases identical to TRBD1. Germline V gives CDR1 GTSNPN, CDR2 SVGIG (reference sequence). The CDR3 consists of 16 residues. V was pared by 2 bases and J by 5 bases, with 12 bases of the junction left unmatched. The CDR3 region is CAWSPGQGNYRTEAFF. The CDR3 DNA reads as TGTGCCTGGAGTCCCGGACAGGGGAACTACCGGACTGAAGCTTTCTTT. The complete variable domain, with remaining parts taken from reference TRBV30 and TRBJ1-1, reads SQTIHQWPATLVQPVGSPLSLECTVEGTSNPNLYWYRQAAGRGLQLLFYSVGIGQISSEVPQNLSASRPQDRQFILSSKKLLLSDSGFYLCAWSPGQGNYRTEAFFGQGTRLTVV.

The chain has TRBV6-8 and TRBJ2-1; tentatively, D is TRBD1 (6 bases). The CDR3 is 13 amino acids. V was clipped by 7 bases and J by 4 bases, with 11 bases between them. Germline assignment: CDR1 MNHGY and CDR2 SAAAGT. The CDR3 sequence is CASTPGQYNEQFF. The CDR3 DNA sequence: TGTGCCAGCACCCCTGGACAGTACAATGAGCAGTTCTTC.

This clone is termed large. The chain links TRBV11-3 to TRBJ1-6; unclear D gene. CDR3 size: 16 residues. Germline CDR1 is SGHNT and CDR2 is YENEEA. V was shortened by 1 base and J by 5 bases, with 12 bases between the two germline ends. This CDR3 reads CASSLGSPGDNSPLHF. CDR3 bases: TGTGCCAGCAGCTTAGGTAGCCCCGGAGATAATTCACCCCTCCACTTT. Full variable domain (rest looked up from reference TRBV11-3 and TRBJ1-6): EAGVVQSPRYKIIEKKQPVAFWCNPISGHNTLYWYLQNLGQGPELLIRYENEEAVDDSQLPKDRFSAERLKGVDSTLKIQPAELGDSAVYLCASSLGSPGDNSPLHFGNGTRLTVT.

This clone was seen a handful of times. V gene TRBV6-8 combines with J gene TRBJ2-7, with D possibly being TRBD2 (7 bases). V lost 10 bases, J lost 0 bases, and 19 bases lay in between. Germline CDR1 and CDR2: MNHGY and SAAAGT. The CDR3 totals 15 residues. The CDR3 is CAIMGGLASSYEQYF. The CDR3 DNA follows: TGTGCCATCATGGGGGGGCTGGCAAGCTCCTACGAGCAGTACTTC.

The rearrangement links TRBV6-8 to TRBJ1-1, with D uncertain. V was cut by 5 bases and J by 5 bases, with 9 bases left in between. CDR3 size: 12 residues. From germline, CDR1 is MNHGY and CDR2 SAAAGT. CDR3 nucleotides: TGTGCCAGCAGTCGGCCCCTTACTGAAGCTTTCTTT. Residues: CASSRPLTEAFF.

This sequence joins TRBV19 and TRBJ1-4, with D possibly TRBD1 on 5 matching bases. CDR1 and CDR2 from the germline V gene are LNHDA and SQIVND (reference sequence). The CDR3 loop spans 13 amino acids. Trimming removed 7 bases at V and 7 bases at J, with 13 bases between. CDR3 DNA sequence: TGTGCCAGTAAAATCCAGGGCCTTGAAAAACTGTTTTTT. Translation: CASKIQGLEKLFF.

Only a few counts were recorded for this clone. The chain links TRBV6-8 to TRBJ2-7, with 8 positions matching TRBD1. The trim removed 5 bases at V and 3 bases at J, leaving 15 bases unmatched. The CDR3 extends over 17 amino acids. The V gene's germline CDR1 is MNHGY and CDR2 SAAAGT. CDR3 loop: CASSPTLRQGQFYEQYF. The DNA of the CDR3 is TGTGCCAGCAGTCCCACGCTACGACAGGGGCAGTTCTACGAGCAGTACTTC.

There are a few counts of this clone. The chain has TRBV11-3 and TRBJ2-5; D is perhaps TRBD2 (6 bases). This CDR3 region has 16 residues. Trimming stripped 5 bases from V and 4 bases from J, with 20 bases between. Germline CDR1 SGHNT, CDR2 YENEEA. The CDR3 sequence: CASSGAGTGIAETQYF. The CDR3 bases are TGTGCCAGCAGCGGAGCCGGGACTGGAATCGCAGAGACCCAGTACTTC.

The genes are TRBV23-1 and TRBJ2-3; D possibly corresponds to TRBD2 (5 bases). TRBV23-1 is filed as an ORF, its function uncertain. The ends were cut back, 8 bases at V and 0 bases at J, with 12 bases in the middle. The CDR3 has 14 amino acids. The CDR3 protein is CASGWESSTDTQYF. The CDR3 DNA reads TGCGCCAGCGGGTGGGAGTCTAGCACAGATACGCAGTATTTT.

This clone was observed a handful of times. The chain carries TRBV9 and TRBJ1-2; a weak D match, TRBD1 (6 bases). Between the trimmed V and J ends, which lost 5 bases and 2 bases, there was a span of 16 bases. Germline V CDR1 and CDR2: SGDLS, YYNGEE. The CDR3 runs 15 residues. The CDR3 DNA is TGTGCCAGCAGTGAAGAGGGTAGGGGGAACTATGGCTACACCTTC. The encoded protein is CASSEEGRGNYGYTF. Using reference TRBV9 and TRBJ1-2 for the parts outside the CDR3, the full variable domain is DSGVTQTPKHLITATGQRVTLRCSPRSGDLSVYWYQQSLDQGLQFLIQYYNGEERAKGNILERFSAQQFPDLHSELNLSSLELGDSALYFCASSEEGRGNYGYTFGSGTRLTVV.

This clone showed up just a few times. V is TRBV5-1 and J is TRBJ2-1, with 7 bases lining up with TRBD1. The CDR3 totals 15 residues. V dropped 0 bases and J dropped 4; count of bases not matched to a gene: 4. Germline V lookup: CDR1 SGHRS, CDR2 YFSETQ. This chain's CDR3 is CASSLGGDRYNEQFF. For the CDR3, the DNA is TGCGCCAGCAGCTTGGGTGGGGACAGATACAATGAGCAGTTCTTC.

This rearrangement joins TRBV5-1 to TRBJ1-1; D not resolved. This CDR3 region has 14 residues. V was trimmed by 5 bases and J by 2 bases, leaving 13 bases between them. Germline loops: CDR1 SGHRS, CDR2 YFSETQ. CDR3 coding DNA: TGCGCCAGCAGGTCCTCAGGAGATAACACTGAAGCTTTCTTT. It translates to CASRSSGDNTEAFF.

The chain combines TRBV29-1 with TRBJ2-7, with D possibly being TRBD1 (6 bases). Deletions cut 5 bases from V and 5 bases from J, with 13 bases between. The germline V gene encodes CDR1 SQVTM and CDR2 ANQGSEA. The CDR3 consists of 12 residues. The DNA of the CDR3 is TGCAGCGTTATGGGGACAAACCACGAGCAGTACTTC. It specifies CSVMGTNHEQYF.

This chain connects TRBV19 to TRBJ1-2; TRBD1 might be the D (5 bases). V gave up 6 bases and J gave up 8 bases, with 19 bases separating them. The CDR3 contains 14 residues. CDR1 and CDR2 (germline): LNHDA, SQIVND (reference sequence). CDR3 in DNA: TGTGCCAGTAGGTCGGGGCAAAAAGCCAGCGGCTACACCTTC. Protein: CASRSGQKASGYTF. Supplemented by reference TRBV19 and TRBJ1-2, the full variable domain reads DGGITQSPKYLFRKEGQNVTLSCEQNLNHDAMYWYRQDPGQGLRLIYYSQIVNDFQKGDIAEGYSVSREKKESFPLTVTSAQKNPTAFYLCASRSGQKASGYTFGSGTRLTVV.

V is TRBV5-1 and J is TRBJ2-3; 9 nucleotides agree with TRBD1. The J segment lost 1 base and the V segment lost 3 bases, leaving 6 bases of the junction unmatched. Germline assignment: CDR1 SGHRS and CDR2 YFSETQ. The CDR3 has 16 residues. As DNA, the CDR3 is TGCGCCAGCAGCTCAGACAGGGGGATGGGCACAGATACGCAGTATTTT. Translation gives CASSSDRGMGTDTQYF.

This clone was seen more than once but under ten times. V gene TRBV19 combines with J gene TRBJ2-1; 12 nucleotides align to TRBD2. The CDR3 is 14 residues long. Trimming removed 7 bases from V and 6 bases from J; junction bases left unmatched: 4. Looked up from germline, CDR1 is LNHDA and CDR2 is SQIVND (reference sequence). CDR3 bases: TGTGCCAGTACGCTAGCGGGGGGGCTCAATGAGCAGTTCTTC. Its translation: CASTLAGGLNEQFF.

This clone was seen a handful of times. V and J are TRBV11-3 and TRBJ1-2, with D possibly being TRBD1 (5 bases). Trimming took off 5 bases at V and 7 bases at J, with 17 bases between the two ends. The CDR3 runs 14 residues. Germline-derived CDR1 and CDR2 are SGHNT and YENEEA. The CDR3 spells CASSDGRDLSGYTF. CDR3 nucleotide sequence: TGTGCCAGCAGCGATGGACGGGACCTTTCTGGCTACACCTTC. The full variable domain, rest sourced from reference TRBV11-3 and TRBJ1-2, is EAGVVQSPRYKIIEKKQPVAFWCNPISGHNTLYWYLQNLGQGPELLIRYENEEAVDDSQLPKDRFSAERLKGVDSTLKIQPAELGDSAVYLCASSDGRDLSGYTFGSGTRLTVV.

In its sample, this clone is medium-sized. The genes are TRBV6-8 and TRBJ2-7; D uncertain. The CDR3 is made up of 14 amino acids. The V end lost 5 bases, the J end lost 3 bases, and 14 bases lay between the germline ends. CDR1 and CDR2 (germline): MNHGY, SAAAGT. The CDR3, as DNA: TGTGCCAGCAGTCCGCAGACCAAGGGCTACGAGCAGTACTTC. Its protein product is CASSPQTKGYEQYF.

This clone showed up just a few times. This chain connects TRBV9 to TRBJ1-1, with unresolved D. The CDR3 covers 14 residues. From germline, CDR1 is SGDLS and CDR2 YYNGEE. The V and J ends lost 2 bases and 1 base respectively, with 9 bases between them. In DNA, the CDR3 is TGTGCCAGCAGCGTCGGGGTCCCGAACACTGAAGCTTTCTTT. This translates into CASSVGVPNTEAFF.

V is TRBV19 and J is TRBJ2-3; possibly TRBD1 or TRBD2 for D (5 bases each). The CDR3 has 14 amino acids. Germline CDR1 is LNHDA and CDR2 is SQIVND (reference sequence). V was trimmed by 10 bases and J by 2 bases, leaving 16 bases between them. CDR3 protein: CATTWGSHTDTQYF. CDR3 DNA: TGTGCCACCACGTGGGGGTCACACACAGATACGCAGTATTTT. Using reference TRBV19 and TRBJ2-3 for the parts outside the CDR3, the full variable domain is DGGITQSPKYLFRKEGQNVTLSCEQNLNHDAMYWYRQDPGQGLRLIYYSQIVNDFQKGDIAEGYSVSREKKESFPLTVTSAQKNPTAFYLCATTWGSHTDTQYFGPGTRLTVL.

CDR3 region: CASSEVGGDYGYTF. The CDR3 nucleotides are TGTGCCAGCAGTGAAGTAGGGGGGGACTATGGCTACACCTTC. The chain recombines TRBV25-1 with TRBJ1-2, with a weak D call TRBD1 (6 bases). The germline V and J ends were trimmed by 2 bases and 3 bases, with 10 bases remaining between them. This CDR3 has 14 amino acids. Germline V gene sequence: CDR1 MGHDK, CDR2 SYGVNS.

There are a few counts of this clone. The chain couples TRBV30 to TRBJ1-1; D remains ambiguous. The CDR3 sequence is 11 residues long. Per the germline V gene, CDR1 is GTSNPN and CDR2 is SVGIG (reference sequence). V was clipped by 0 bases and J by 8 bases, with 7 bases between them. As DNA, the CDR3 is TGTGCCTGGAGTGTACAACAGGAAGCTTTCTTT. Translated: CAWSVQQEAFF.